One and the same sample provided the 9 T cell receptor beta chains below, sequenced in a study of blood T cells in healthy people across ages. A second about 6 to 11 cycle PCR used barcoded and J-beta primers. TCRdb independently ran MiXCR on the 5' RACE reads; one entry per CDR3 protein. The repertoire consists of fewer than 900,000 distinct CDR3 sequences, with about half occurring once and the leading ten covering under 35%. The specimen was blood. The receptor set was obtained from a woman aged 60-70 years in good health.

The chain is built from TRBV20-1 and TRBJ2-4; D not certain. The CDR3 is made up of 14 amino acids. Germline loops: CDR1 DFQATT, CDR2 SNEGSKA (reference sequence). The ends were cut back, 3 bases at V and 4 bases at J, with 13 bases in the middle. CDR3 region: CSARDGSGKNIQYF. CDR3 sequence (DNA): TGCAGTGCTAGGGATGGTTCGGGTAAAAACATTCAGTACTTC.

This chain joins TRBV12-3 or TRBV12-4 and TRBJ2-1; no definite D call. V was pared by 2 bases and J by 2 bases, with 4 bases between. This CDR3 has 13 amino acids. CDR3 sequence (DNA): TGTGCCAGCAGTTTACGCACCTACAATGAGCAGTTCTTC. This gives the protein CASSLRTYNEQFF.

The V call is TRBV29-1, the J call TRBJ1-2, with 7 bases identical to TRBD1. CDR3 length: 15 amino acids. After removal of 5 bases from V and 2 bases from J, the junction contained 11 bases not matched to a gene. Germline V gene sequence: CDR1 SQVTM, CDR2 ANQGSEA. The CDR3 loop reads CSVSQGGSGNYGYTF. For the CDR3, the DNA is TGCAGCGTTAGTCAGGGGGGAAGTGGGAACTATGGCTACACCTTC.

V gene TRBV6-5 combines with J gene TRBJ2-5; 7 bases map to TRBD2. V lost 4 bases and J lost 11; bases outside the gene matches: 22. The CDR3 sequence is 17 residues long. The germline V gene encodes CDR1 MNHEY and CDR2 SVGAGI. CDR3 in amino acids: CASSSPGSGINYNEQYF. In nucleotides, the CDR3 is TGTGCCAGCAGTTCCCCGGGAAGCGGGATAAACTACAATGAGCAGTACTTC.

Regarding this clonotype: Being one base from a much bigger clone, this may be a read error. The rearrangement uses TRBV3-1 and TRBJ2-5; tentatively, D is TRBD1 (6 bases). The V and J ends lost 3 bases and 11 bases respectively, with 16 bases between them. Looked up from germline, CDR1 is LGHDT and CDR2 is YNNKEL (reference sequence). This CDR3 is built from 13 residues. DNA for the CDR3: TGTGCCAGCAGCCACTTGGACAGATACGGGCAGTACTTC. Translating it yields CASSHLDRYGQYF.

The chain recombines TRBV4-3 with TRBJ2-5, with a weak D call TRBD1 (5 bases). With 6 bases removed from V and 11 bases from J, the gap between germline ends came to 25 bases. Per germline, CDR1 LGHNA and CDR2 YSLEER. The CDR3 consists of 15 residues. CDR3 in DNA: TGCGCCAGCAGTCTCGGACAAGGGGCGGTGGGTGAGCAGTACTTC. This codes for CASSLGQGAVGEQYF.

This clonotype has a handful of counts. The chain is built from TRBV2 and TRBJ2-1; D is undetermined. The CDR3 has 11 amino acids. Germline V lookup: CDR1 SNHLY, CDR2 FYNNEI. V dropped 7 bases and J dropped 3 bases, with 4 bases sitting between them. CDR3 coding DNA: TGTGCCAGCAAGGTCTACAATGAGCAGTTCTTC. Its protein product is CASKVYNEQFF.

V gene TRBV28 combines with J gene TRBJ2-5; D is possibly TRBD1 (7 bases). Germline CDR1 MDHEN, CDR2 SYDVKM. V gave up 4 bases and J gave up 5 bases, with 17 bases separating them. This CDR3 has 15 residues. CDR3 protein: CASSSKPTGRETQYF. As DNA, the CDR3 is TGTGCCAGCAGTTCTAAACCGACAGGGAGGGAGACCCAGTACTTC.

The chain couples TRBV14 to TRBJ2-3; 10 bases map to TRBD2. J gave up 1 base and V 1 base, and 5 bases lay outside the gene matches. The CDR3 totals 17 residues. Germline V gene sequence: CDR1 SGHDN, CDR2 FVKESK. The CDR3 is CASSQVAGGWGTDTQYF. CDR3 nucleotide sequence: TGTGCCAGCAGCCAAGTAGCGGGAGGATGGGGCACAGATACGCAGTATTTT.